Listed here are 24 T cell receptor beta chains from one sample, sequenced in a study of T-cell reconstitution after alpha-beta-depleted transplantation in children. Unique molecular identifiers were incorporated when the TCRbeta library was constructed. Each CDR3 protein is one row after TCRdb ran MiXCR on the PCR reads. This repertoire shows 500,000 to 600,000 distinct CDR3 sequences, around 19% found once; its top ten account for 3% to 4%. The material was PBMCs from the stem cell graft donor, obtained from the stem cell graft. These receptors were taken from a human donor who donated a stem cell graft to a child with acute lymphoblastic leukemia.

This clonotype was seen only a few times. V usage is TRBV15 and J usage is TRBJ2-5; no definite D call. V lost 0 bases to trimming and J lost 5 bases, with 10 bases between them. This CDR3 comprises 14 residues. Germline CDR1 reads LNHNV; CDR2 reads YYDKDF (reference sequence). In DNA form, the CDR3 reads TGTGCCACCAGCAGAGATGAACAATGGGAGACCCAGTACTTC. Protein product: CATSRDEQWETQYF.

This clonotype was observed a few times. The genes are TRBV6-1 and TRBJ1-5; a weak D match, TRBD1 (5 bases). CDR1 is MNHNS and CDR2 is SASEGT in the germline V gene. V was pared by 6 bases and J by 5 bases, with 20 bases between. The CDR3 contains 16 residues. The DNA for the CDR3 is TGTGCCAGCAGCCTTCCACGGGGCGCGCAGGATCAGCCCCAGCATTTT. Translating gives CASSLPRGAQDQPQHF.

This clonotype was detected ten times or more. The rearrangement joins TRBV3-1 to TRBJ2-1, with 13 bases identical to TRBD2. The length of the CDR3 is 18 residues. V lost 4 bases to trimming and J lost 7 bases; unmatched junction nucleotides: 13. The germline V gene encodes CDR1 LGHDT and CDR2 YNNKEL (reference sequence). CDR3 nucleotides: TGTGCCAGCAGCCTTATTATTACCGGGACTAGCGGGATGAATGAGCAGTTCTTC. Protein sequence: CASSLIITGTSGMNEQFF.

In this sample, this clonotype turned up a few times. The chain combines TRBV20-1 with TRBJ2-7, with 10 bases identical to TRBD2. Germline V gene lookup returns CDR1 DFQATT and CDR2 SNEGSKA (reference sequence). The ends lost 1 base at V and 3 bases at J; junction bases unmatched: 6. The CDR3 extends over 15 amino acids. This chain's CDR3 is CSARGGLASSYEQYF. The CDR3 nucleotides read TGCAGTGCTAGAGGGGGACTAGCGTCGAGCTACGAGCAGTACTTC.

The chain recombines TRBV18 with TRBJ2-6; D is unresolved. V was clipped by 3 bases and J by 1 base, with 4 bases between them. This CDR3 contains 14 residues. Looked up from germline, CDR1 is KGHSH and CDR2 is LQKENI. This CDR3 reads CASSPRSGANVLTF. The CDR3 coding sequence is TGTGCCAGCTCACCTCGATCTGGGGCCAACGTCCTGACTTTC.

This clonotype showed up just a few times. The chain links TRBV4-1 to TRBJ2-1, with D hard to call. The V gene's germline CDR1 is MGHRA and CDR2 YSYEKL. The V gene lost 2 bases and the J gene lost 2 bases, with 16 bases spanning the gap. The length of the CDR3 is 17 residues. The CDR3 DNA sequence: TGCGCCAGCAGCCAAAGAGGATATCGCGAAACCTACAATGAGCAGTTCTTC. Its protein is CASSQRGYRETYNEQFF.

This clonotype was counted between two and nine times. This sequence joins TRBV27 and TRBJ2-3; D is undetermined. CDR3 length equals 14 residues. Germline values: CDR1 MNHEY, CDR2 SMNVEV (reference sequence). Trimming removed 5 bases at V and 2 bases at J, with 11 bases between. In DNA form, the CDR3 reads TGTGCCAGCAGTCCTGGGTGGGTCACAGATACGCAGTATTTT. It codes for CASSPGWVTDTQYF.

In this sample, this clonotype turned up a few times. The chain has TRBV5-1 and TRBJ2-7; D unclear. The length of the CDR3 is 14 residues. In germline, CDR1 is SGHRS, CDR2 YFSETQ. V lost 0 bases and J lost 0, with 7 bases in between. This chain's CDR3 is CASSLEPLSYEQYF. CDR3 nucleotide sequence: TGCGCCAGCAGCTTGGAGCCCCTCTCCTACGAGCAGTACTTC.

This clonotype was found a few times. The chain joins TRBV5-5 to TRBJ2-1; D not certain. V was trimmed by 4 bases and J by 7 bases, leaving 18 bases between them. From germline, CDR1 is SGHKS and CDR2 YYEKEE (reference sequence). The CDR3 is 15 amino acids. CDR3 in amino acids: CASSARSPDVNEQFF. For the CDR3, the DNA is TGTGCCAGCAGCGCTAGATCCCCCGACGTGAATGAGCAGTTCTTC.

This clonotype turned up a few times. This chain joins TRBV5-1 and TRBJ1-1, with D possibly TRBD1 on 5 matching bases. Germline V lookup: CDR1 SGHRS, CDR2 YFSETQ. V gave up 3 bases and J gave up 4 bases, with 10 bases separating them. The CDR3 extends over 13 amino acids. The CDR3 loop reads CASSYHRLTEAFF. CDR3 DNA: TGCGCCAGCAGCTACCACAGGCTCACTGAAGCTTTCTTT.

This clonotype was seen a few times. This chain links TRBV12-3 or TRBV12-4 with TRBJ2-7, with D possibly TRBD2 on 5 matching bases. V shed 3 bases and J shed 3 bases, with 15 bases lying between them. CDR3 length: 15 residues. This chain's CDR3 is CASSFGPGLHYEQYF. The CDR3 nucleotides read TGTGCCAGCAGTTTTGGCCCGGGGTTACACTACGAGCAGTACTTC.

In DNA, the CDR3 is TGTGCCAGCAGCCTGACTTTGGCGGGAGGAATGGATACGCAGTATTTT. Its protein product is CASSLTLAGGMDTQYF. The V call is TRBV9, the J call TRBJ2-3, with 8 bases identical to TRBD2. Germline V gene data show CDR1 as SGDLS and CDR2 as YYNGEE. CDR3 size: 16 residues. Trimming at V came to 4 bases and at J to 6 bases, leaving 13 bases not matched to a gene. The variable domain in full, completed from reference TRBV9 and TRBJ2-3, reads DSGVTQTPKHLITATGQRVTLRCSPRSGDLSVYWYQQSLDQGLQFLIQYYNGEERAKGNILERFSAQQFPDLHSELNLSSLELGDSALYFCASSLTLAGGMDTQYFGPGTRLTVL.

The chain uses TRBV11-1 and TRBJ2-1, with 7 bases fitting TRBD2. The junction had 16 bases not matched to a gene; V was cut back by 0 bases and J by 8 bases. Germline CDR1 SGHAT, CDR2 FQDESV (reference sequence). This CDR3 region has 18 residues. In nucleotides, the CDR3 is TGTGCCAGCAGCTTAGCCTCCCCGGACGGCCCGGGGAGGGATGAGCAGTTCTTC. Amino acid sequence: CASSLASPDGPGRDEQFF.

This clonotype was observed a handful of times. The chain joins TRBV9 to TRBJ2-7; maybe TRBD2 (6 bases). V was clipped by 4 bases and J by 8 bases, with 19 bases between them. The CDR3 length is 14 residues. Germline V gene sequence: CDR1 SGDLS, CDR2 YYNGEE. Written as DNA, the CDR3 is TGTGCCAGCAGCACAAGTGGGGGAGGCACCAAGCAGTACTTC. It codes for CASSTSGGGTKQYF.

This clonotype has a handful of counts. This CDR3 is CASSFAGSDTQYF. As DNA, the CDR3 is TGTGCCAGCAGTTTTGCAGGGTCAGATACGCAGTATTTT. The V gene is TRBV27, the J gene TRBJ2-3; D might be TRBD1 (5 bases). The V end lost 3 bases, the J end lost 4 bases, and 8 bases lay between the germline ends. Germline CDR1 is MNHEY and CDR2 is SMNVEV (reference sequence). The CDR3 consists of 13 residues.

The V call is TRBV6-5, the J call TRBJ2-5; tentatively, D is TRBD1 (6 bases). Germline CDR1 reads MNHEY; CDR2 reads SVGAGI. This CDR3 is built from 17 residues. Trimming took 2 bases from V and 2 from J, leaving 18 bases between them. CDR3 sequence reads: CASSYSVGAARQETQYF. The CDR3 DNA follows: TGTGCCAGCAGTTACAGTGTGGGGGCCGCACGACAAGAGACCCAGTACTTC.

This clonotype was seen more than once but under ten times. The rearrangement links TRBV11-2 to TRBJ2-1; D remains unclear. This CDR3 contains 14 residues. The germline V gene encodes CDR1 SGHAT and CDR2 FQNNGV. With 3 bases removed from V and 1 base from J, the gap between germline ends came to 7 bases. Here the CDR3 reads CASSLVASYNEQFF. The CDR3 region has the DNA TGTGCCAGCAGCTTGGTCGCGTCCTACAATGAGCAGTTCTTC.

The chain couples TRBV12-3 or TRBV12-4 to TRBJ1-5, with a weak D call TRBD1 (5 bases). The CDR3 consists of 13 residues. V lost 4 bases and J lost 9, with 13 bases in between. The CDR3 DNA reads as TGTGCCAGCAGTTCGAAAATGGGACGGCCCCAGCATTTT. It encodes CASSSKMGRPQHF.

The chain recombines TRBV27 with TRBJ2-1; no clear D. The CDR3 length is 13 residues. Germline V lookup: CDR1 MNHEY, CDR2 SMNVEV (reference sequence). CDR3 in amino acids: CACARSSYNEQFF. CDR3 DNA sequence: TGTGCGTGCGCCAGGAGCTCCTACAATGAGCAGTTCTTC.

The chain has TRBV2 and TRBJ2-3; a weak D match, TRBD1 (5 bases). V lost 6 bases and J lost 0, with 13 bases in between. Germline CDR1 and CDR2: SNHLY and FYNNEI. The CDR3 is 15 residues long. The CDR3 loop reads CASRSGRASTDTQYF. The CDR3, as DNA: TGTGCCAGCAGGTCGGGCAGGGCAAGCACAGATACGCAGTATTTT.

This chain connects TRBV5-1 to TRBJ2-1; D tentatively fits TRBD1 or TRBD2 (5 bases each). V was pared by 3 bases and J by 8 bases, with 18 bases between. The CDR3 loop spans 15 amino acids. Germline V CDR1 and CDR2: SGHRS, YFSETQ. The CDR3 DNA sequence: TGCGCCAGCAGCTGGGCCCAATCTAGCAGGGATGAGCAGTTCTTC. Protein product: CASSWAQSSRDEQFF.

This clonotype turned up a few times. This rearrangement joins TRBV12-3 or TRBV12-4 to TRBJ1-6; weak D call: TRBD1 (5 bases). The CDR3 runs 14 residues. Trimming removed 2 bases at V and 10 bases at J, with 12 bases between. This CDR3 reads CASSLSGIGSPLHF. The CDR3 nucleotides read TGTGCCAGCAGTTTATCAGGGATCGGATCACCCCTCCACTTT.

The J gene is TRBJ2-5, the V gene TRBV12-3 or TRBV12-4; possible D gene TRBD1, 6 bases. Trimming took off 7 bases at V and 2 bases at J, with 17 bases between the two ends. This CDR3 region has 15 residues. The CDR3 loop is CASTGAYRVQETQYF. In nucleotides, the CDR3 is TGTGCCAGCACTGGGGCCTACAGGGTACAAGAGACCCAGTACTTC.

This clonotype has a count of ten or more. This rearrangement joins TRBV20-1 to TRBJ1-1, with 8 bases identical to TRBD1. Germline CDR1 DFQATT, CDR2 SNEGSKA (reference sequence). Trimming removed 4 bases from V and 0 bases from J; junction bases left unmatched: 1. The CDR3 spans 13 residues. CDR3 sequence reads: CSAKGQVNTEAFF. The CDR3 region has the DNA TGCAGTGCTAAGGGACAGGTGAACACTGAAGCTTTCTTT.